The TCR beta chain described here comes from a study of OX40 agonist ivuxolimab in advanced cancers. Germline V lookup: CDR1 ENHRY, CDR2 SYGVKD. The CDR3 totals 13 residues. V dropped 7 bases and J dropped 2 bases, with 9 bases sitting between them. This table comes from immunoSEQ multiplex PCR, and its TCRdb copy is limited to in-frame clones, with some not included. This table has tens of thousands of clones, around nine tenths appearing once. The sequence was collected from an adult with an advanced solid tumor such as melanoma, head and neck, liver or kidney cancer. Sequencing used CD4+ or CD8+ T cells sorted from blood, obtained in a trial of the OX40 agonist ivuxolimab. This sequence joins TRBV10-3 and TRBJ2-1, with D tentatively TRBD2 (6 bases). The CDR3 bases are TGTGCCATCATGGAGGGACCCTACAATGAGCAGTTCTTC. It specifies CAIMEGPYNEQFF.